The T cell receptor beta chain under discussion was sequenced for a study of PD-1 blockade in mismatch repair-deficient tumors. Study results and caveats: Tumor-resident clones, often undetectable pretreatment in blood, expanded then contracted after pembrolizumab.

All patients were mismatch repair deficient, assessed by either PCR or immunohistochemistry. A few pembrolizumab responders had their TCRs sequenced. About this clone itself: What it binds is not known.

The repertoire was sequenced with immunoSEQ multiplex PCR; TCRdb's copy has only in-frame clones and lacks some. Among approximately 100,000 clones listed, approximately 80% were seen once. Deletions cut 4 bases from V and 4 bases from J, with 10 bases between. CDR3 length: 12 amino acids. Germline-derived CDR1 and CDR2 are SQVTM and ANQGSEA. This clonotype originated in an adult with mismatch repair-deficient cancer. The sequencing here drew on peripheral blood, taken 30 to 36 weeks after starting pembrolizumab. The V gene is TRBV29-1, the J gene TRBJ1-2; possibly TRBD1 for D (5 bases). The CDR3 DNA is TGCAGCGTTGCGTGGGGGAGCTATGGCTACACCTTC. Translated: CSVAWGSYGYTF.